The 26 T cell receptor beta chains in this list originate from one sample, sequenced in a study of PD-1 blockade in classical Hodgkin lymphoma. Some clones are missing from TCRdb's copy, which holds only in-frame ones; the method was immunoSEQ multiplex PCR. Of approximately 160,000 clones in the sample, approximately 72% were seen once. Relapse after autologous stem cell transplantation occurred in every patient, and brentuximab vedotin exposure varied. This material consisted of peripheral blood mononuclear cells (PBMCs), taken before the second cycle of nivolumab. These receptors came from a human donor with classical Hodgkin lymphoma.

V is TRBV19 and J is TRBJ2-6, with TRBD2 matching 15 bases. The germline gives CDR1 LNHDA, CDR2 SQIVND (reference sequence). This CDR3 comprises 20 residues. The junction had 11 bases not matched to a gene; V was cut back by 6 bases and J by 2 bases. The CDR3 loop is CASSPGLAGGDPPGANVLTF. CDR3 coding DNA: TGTGCCAGTAGCCCGGGACTAGCGGGAGGAGACCCTCCTGGGGCCAACGTCCTGACTTTC.

V is TRBV28 and J is TRBJ2-1; D ambiguous. Trimming cost V 2 bases and J 6 bases, with 5 bases left between them. This CDR3 contains 12 residues. Germline V gene lookup returns CDR1 MDHEN and CDR2 SYDVKM. The CDR3 is CASSLRSNEQFF. The DNA for the CDR3 is TGTGCCAGCAGTTTACGAAGCAATGAGCAGTTCTTC. The full variable domain, completed using reference TRBV28 and TRBJ2-1, is DVKVTQSSRYLVKRTGEKVFLECVQDMDHENMFWYRQDPGLGLRLIYFSYDVKMKEKGDIPEGYSVSREKKERFSLILESASTNQTSMYLCASSLRSNEQFFGPGTRLTVL.

The chain carries TRBV6-6 and TRBJ2-2; 9 nucleotides align to TRBD2. CDR3 length: 15 amino acids. Germline values: CDR1 MNHNY, CDR2 SVGAGI (reference sequence). Trimming removed 6 bases from V and 4 bases from J; junction bases left unmatched: 6. In DNA, the CDR3 is TGTGCCAGCAGGAGAGTAGCGGGGGTCACCGGGGAGCTGTTTTTT. Protein: CASRRVAGVTGELFF.

The V gene is TRBV15, the J gene TRBJ2-7; 8 bases are a match to TRBD2. V lost 6 bases to trimming and J lost 2 bases; unmatched junction nucleotides: 9. This CDR3 has 15 residues. Looked up from germline, CDR1 is LNHNV and CDR2 is YYDKDF (reference sequence). CDR3 protein: CATSTLSGSAYEQYF. The CDR3 bases are TGTGCCACCAGTACCCTAAGCGGGAGTGCCTACGAGCAGTACTTC. Using reference TRBV15 and TRBJ2-7 for the parts outside the CDR3, the full variable domain is DAMVIQNPRYQVTQFGKPVTLSCSQTLNHNVMYWYQQKSSQAPKLLFHYYDKDFNNEADTPDNFQSRRPNTSFCFLDIRSPGLGDTAMYLCATSTLSGSAYEQYFGPGTRLTVT.

The rearrangement uses TRBV4-1 and TRBJ2-7, with TRBD1 matching 7 bases. This CDR3 comprises 14 residues. Trimming removed 0 bases from V and 3 bases from J; junction bases left unmatched: 2. Germline CDR1 and CDR2: MGHRA and YSYEKL. The CDR3 coding sequence is TGCGCCAGCAGCCAAGACGGGGACAGCTACGAGCAGTACTTC. Translating it yields CASSQDGDSYEQYF.

The genes are TRBV10-3 and TRBJ1-1; D gene ambiguous. With 7 bases removed from V and 4 bases from J, the gap between germline ends came to 19 bases. Germline assignment: CDR1 ENHRY and CDR2 SYGVKD. The CDR3 length is 15 residues. CDR3 sequence (DNA): TGTGCCATCACCCCTGGTGGGCGCCGGGCCACTGAAGCTTTCTTT. Protein sequence: CAITPGGRRATEAFF.

V gene TRBV6-4 combines with J gene TRBJ2-3; D is unresolved. CDR1 is MRHNA, CDR2 SNTAGT, per germline. The CDR3 extends over 13 amino acids. V was cut by 5 bases and J by 2 bases, with 8 bases left in between. DNA of the CDR3: TGTGCCAGCAGTTTCATCCACACAGATACGCAGTATTTT. Protein sequence: CASSFIHTDTQYF.

V gene TRBV6-5 combines with J gene TRBJ2-4; D is tentatively TRBD1 or TRBD2 (5 bases each). In germline, CDR1 is MNHEY, CDR2 SVGAGI. The germline V and J ends were trimmed by 0 bases and 12 bases, with 9 bases remaining between them. This CDR3 is built from 12 residues. CDR3 sequence (DNA): TGTGCCAGCAGTTACTCGGGGACGCCTCAGTACTTC. This translates into CASSYSGTPQYF.

V usage is TRBV29-1 and J usage is TRBJ2-3; D gene uncertain. The CDR3 sequence is 11 residues long. Looked up from germline, CDR1 is SQVTM and CDR2 is ANQGSEA. Deletions cut 3 bases from V and 4 bases from J, with 5 bases between. CDR3 DNA sequence: TGCAGCGTTGATGAAGCAGATACGCAGTATTTT. Its protein product is CSVDEADTQYF.

V is TRBV9 and J is TRBJ2-3; D might be TRBD1 (5 bases). The CDR3 is made up of 14 amino acids. Germline V gene sequence: CDR1 SGDLS, CDR2 YYNGEE. Trimming took 1 base from V and 2 from J, leaving 8 bases between them. The CDR3 sequence is CASSVRGFTDTQYF. The CDR3 coding sequence is TGTGCCAGCAGCGTAAGGGGCTTCACAGATACGCAGTATTTT.

This chain links TRBV5-6 with TRBJ2-3; D is ambiguous. Deletions cut 4 bases from V and 2 bases from J, with 5 bases between. Germline loops: CDR1 SGHDT, CDR2 YYEEEE. This CDR3 contains 12 residues. CDR3 nucleotide sequence: TGTGCCAGCAGCCATAACACAGATACGCAGTATTTT. This sequence encodes CASSHNTDTQYF.

The gene calls are TRBV21-1 and TRBJ1-3. TRBV21-1 is listed as a pseudogene. CDR3 size: 18 residues. The CDR3 coding sequence is TGTGCCAGCAGCAAAGTCTCCCTCTGTCGGGGGGATGGAAACACCATATATTTT. This gives the protein CASSKVSLCRGDGNTIYF.

The chain combines TRBV6-5 with TRBJ2-2; the D gene is possibly TRBD2 (5 bases). This CDR3 has 14 residues. Germline V gene sequence: CDR1 MNHEY, CDR2 SVGAGI. The germline V and J ends were trimmed by 1 base and 7 bases, with 10 bases remaining between them. CDR3 sequence: CASSYYGVGGELFF. CDR3 nucleotides: TGTGCCAGCAGTTACTACGGGGTTGGCGGGGAGCTGTTTTTT.

This sequence joins TRBV6-6 and TRBJ2-1; the match to TRBD2 covers 11 bases. The CDR3 has 15 residues. Germline CDR1 and CDR2: MNHNY and SVGAGI (reference sequence). V was clipped by 1 base and J by 10 bases; unmatched bases: 6. CDR3 nucleotides: TGTGCCAGCAGTTACTTAGCGGGGGGGCAGGGGGAGCAGTTCTTC. Its protein product is CASSYLAGGQGEQFF.

This clone appeared once. The genes are TRBV19 and TRBJ2-1; 9 nucleotides line up with TRBD1. Looked up from germline, CDR1 is LNHDA and CDR2 is SQIVND (reference sequence). V lost 9 bases, J lost 3 bases, and 12 bases stayed unmatched. The CDR3 spans 16 residues. For the CDR3, the DNA is TGTGCCAGCCAGTATAAGGGACAGGGTTTCTACAATGAGCAGTTCTTC. Its translation is CASQYKGQGFYNEQFF.

The chain employs TRBV7-9 and TRBJ2-7, with D possibly matching TRBD2 (7 bases). Germline CDR1 is SEHNR and CDR2 is FQNEAQ (reference sequence). This CDR3 spans 17 amino acids. Trimming took off 5 bases at V and 0 bases at J, with 20 bases between the two ends. CDR3 sequence (DNA): TGTGCCAGCAGCCCAAGGGGGGGGCCCCCGGCCTCCTACGAGCAGTACTTC. It encodes CASSPRGGPPASYEQYF.

This clone was found once. The chain combines TRBV12-5 with TRBJ1-1; 9 bases match TRBD1. The germline V gene encodes CDR1 LGHNT and CDR2 FRNRAP. CDR3 size: 13 residues. The V gene end was trimmed by 6 bases and the J gene end by 5 bases; junction bases not matched to a gene: 4. The CDR3 bases are TGTGCTAGTGGCCAGACAGGGGGAACTGAAGCTTTCTTT. Residues: CASGQTGGTEAFF.

This clone was counted a few times. The chain recombines TRBV7-2 with TRBJ2-1; a weak D match, TRBD1 (6 bases). This CDR3 is built from 15 residues. Germline lookup yields CDR1 SGHTA and CDR2 FQGNSA. V was cut by 1 base and J by 10 bases, with 17 bases left in between. CDR3 DNA: TGTGCCAGCAGCTTAGGTTTGGGGACAAGCTACGAGCAGTTCTTC. It encodes CASSLGLGTSYEQFF. The full variable domain, rest sourced from reference TRBV7-2 and TRBJ2-1, is GAGVSQSPSNKVTEKGKDVELRCDPISGHTALYWYRQSLGQGLEFLIYFQGNSAPDKSGLPSDRFSAERTGGSVSTLTIQRTQQEDSAVYLCASSLGLGTSYEQFFGPGTRLTVL.

This chain links TRBV18 with TRBJ1-5; unclear D gene. Trimming took off 2 bases at V and 4 bases at J, with 6 bases between the two ends. The length of the CDR3 is 13 residues. CDR1 is KGHSH, CDR2 LQKENI, per germline. The CDR3 DNA reads as TGTGCCAGCTCACCAACAGTAAATCAGCCCCAGCATTTT. Its protein is CASSPTVNQPQHF.

CDR3 sequence: CASSSRFFTDTQYF. The CDR3, as DNA: TGTGCCAGCAGCTCTCGTTTCTTCACAGATACGCAGTATTTT. The rearrangement links TRBV5-6 to TRBJ2-3, with unresolved D. V was pared by 3 bases and J by 2 bases, with 10 bases between. The CDR3 runs 14 residues. Germline V gene data show CDR1 as SGHDT and CDR2 as YYEEEE. The full variable domain, rest sourced from reference TRBV5-6 and TRBJ2-3, is DAGVTQSPTHLIKTRGQQVTLRCSPKSGHDTVSWYQQALGQGPQFIFQYYEEEERQRGNFPDRFSGHQFPNYSSELNVNALLLGDSALYLCASSSRFFTDTQYFGPGTRLTVL.

This chain joins TRBV7-3 and TRBJ2-1; 10 bases align to TRBD1. Unmatched junction bases numbered 2, after V lost 5 bases and J lost 4 bases. The CDR3 totals 14 residues. The germline V gene encodes CDR1 SGHTA and CDR2 FQGTGA. The CDR3 nucleotides are TGTGCCAGCAGCCCGGGACAGGGGTACAATGAGCAGTTCTTC. Its translation is CASSPGQGYNEQFF.

The V call is TRBV6-5, the J call TRBJ1-4; no clear D gene. Trimming left V 2 bases short and J 4 bases short, with 8 bases between. The CDR3 length is 14 residues. From germline, CDR1 is MNHEY and CDR2 SVGAGI. The CDR3 loop is CASSYRTDNEKLFF. The CDR3 bases are TGTGCCAGCAGTTACAGGACGGATAATGAAAAACTGTTTTTT.

Only one count was recorded for this clone. V and J are TRBV5-1 and TRBJ2-1, with a tentative D call TRBD1 (6 bases). This CDR3 has 13 residues. The V and J ends lost 0 bases and 6 bases respectively, with 7 bases between them. Per the germline V gene, CDR1 is SGHRS and CDR2 is YFSETQ. The CDR3 DNA follows: TGCGCCAGCAGCTTGGGGGGGCCCAATGAGCAGTTCTTC. It is translated as CASSLGGPNEQFF. The whole variable domain, remainder taken from reference TRBV5-1 and TRBJ2-1, is KAGVTQTPRYLIKTRGQQVTLSCSPISGHRSVSWYQQTPGQGLQFLFEYFSETQRNKGNFPGRFSGRQFSNSRSEMNVSTLELGDSALYLCASSLGGPNEQFFGPGTRLTVL.

The chain has TRBV7-9 and TRBJ1-2; D is uncertain. V lost 1 base and J lost 8, with 14 bases in between. From germline, CDR1 is SEHNR and CDR2 FQNEAQ (reference sequence). This CDR3 is 14 amino acids long. CDR3 nucleotides: TGTGCCAGCAGCTTAGAAGCAGGCCGGCACGGCTACACCTTC. Translating gives CASSLEAGRHGYTF.

J is TRBJ2-2 and V is TRBV5-4, with 14 bases aligning to TRBD2. The V segment lost 4 bases and the J segment 6 bases; nucleotides outside the gene matches: 5. Germline V CDR1 and CDR2: SGHNT, YYREEE (reference sequence). CDR3 length equals 16 residues. DNA of the CDR3: TGTGCCAGCAGCCAGACTAGCGGGAGGGCCCCCGGGGAGCTGTTTTTT. Translating it yields CASSQTSGRAPGELFF.

The gene calls are TRBV28 and TRBJ1-2, with 10 bases aligning to TRBD1. Trimming removed 9 bases from V and 10 bases from J; junction bases left unmatched: 8. Germline lookup yields CDR1 MDHEN and CDR2 SYDVKM. CDR3 length: 12 residues. The CDR3 nucleotides read TGTGCCAGTGGGGACAGGGGACTCGACTACACCTTC. Residues: CASGDRGLDYTF.